The clone carrying this T cell receptor (beta chain) occurred a few times. Per germline, CDR1 SGHRS and CDR2 YFSETQ. Trimming cost V 4 bases and J 3 bases, with 16 bases left between them. The CDR3 sequence is 15 residues long. These data originate in a study of regulatory T cells in long-lasting Graves disease. With iRepertoire HTBI primers and Arm-PCR of CDR3 regions, TCR beta libraries were built. TCRdb re-called the multiplex PCR reads with MiXCR, one entry per CDR3 protein. This sample has about 340,000 distinct CDR3 sequences, with around 20% found just once. Specified time point: persistent/refractory GD, antithyroid drugs over 5 years with positive TRAb. RNA from PBMCs was the source of the TCR library. In this cohort, patients came from an endocrinology department located in Xi'an, China.

This chain links TRBV5-1 with TRBJ2-5; possible D gene TRBD1, 5 bases. This material consisted of peripheral blood mononuclear cells (PBMCs), taken when the disease was refractory, from a patient treated with antithyroid drugs. The TCR was taken from a female donor with Graves disease. CDR3 bases: TGCGCCAGCAGCCCGCGGCCAGGGTTGGAAGAGACCCAGTACTTC. This translates into CASSPRPGLEETQYF.